One sample yielded the 21 T cell receptor beta chains listed below, sequenced in a study of blood T cell repertoires in COVID-19 (dated by TCRdb to the early 2020s). The method was the immunoSEQ multiplex PCR assay. Drawn from immuneACCESS, this table holds only the in-frame rearrangements with V and J called that TCRdb kept. Clones are partly lost; checked studies trace under half to an unresolved V gene and leave the rest unexplained. This sample gives around 110,000 clones in total; around four fifths of them show up just once. The leading ten clones occupy 16% of the sample. Sequencing was carried out using peripheral blood. The receptor set was obtained from a man in his 60s with active or convalescent COVID-19.

The chain recombines TRBV6-6 with TRBJ2-7; D remains unclear. The CDR3 totals 13 residues. V shed 2 bases and J shed 7 bases, with 12 bases lying between them. Germline CDR1 reads MNHNY; CDR2 reads SVGAGI (reference sequence). Written as DNA, the CDR3 is TGTGCCAGCAGTTACCTCGTAACGGAGGAGCAGTACTTC. It specifies CASSYLVTEEQYF.

The chain's CDR3 is CASSIKTSGRRNTGELFF. The CDR3 bases are TGTGCCAGTAGTATTAAAACTAGCGGGAGACGGAACACCGGGGAGCTGTTTTTT. V is TRBV19 and J is TRBJ2-2, with TRBD2 matching 11 bases. The trim removed 3 bases at V and 1 base at J, leaving 7 bases unmatched. From germline, CDR1 is LNHDA and CDR2 SQIVND (reference sequence). The CDR3 has 18 amino acids. Full variable domain (outside the CDR3, taken from reference TRBV19 and TRBJ2-2): DGGITQSPKYLFRKEGQNVTLSCEQNLNHDAMYWYRQDPGQGLRLIYYSQIVNDFQKGDIAEGYSVSREKKESFPLTVTSAQKNPTAFYLCASSIKTSGRRNTGELFFGEGSRLTVL.

This sequence joins TRBV6-5 and TRBJ2-1, with 12 bases identical to TRBD2. The CDR3 loop spans 14 amino acids. V lost 6 bases and J lost 5; bases outside the gene matches: 2. Per the germline V gene, CDR1 is MNHEY and CDR2 is SVGAGI. The CDR3 is CASSRTSGDNEQFF. CDR3 DNA sequence: TGTGCCAGCAGCCGGACTAGCGGGGACAATGAGCAGTTCTTC.

This clone was detected only a few times. V gene TRBV2 combines with J gene TRBJ1-4; possible D gene TRBD1, 5 bases. The CDR3 length is 13 residues. CDR1 and CDR2 from the germline V gene are SNHLY and FYNNEI. Trimming took 7 bases from V and 3 from J, leaving 9 bases between them. The CDR3 nucleotides are TGTGCCAGCAAAACAGGCTCTAATGAAAAACTGTTTTTT. Its translation is CASKTGSNEKLFF.

The chain is built from TRBV7-8 and TRBJ2-3; TRBD2 matches 11 bases. The length of the CDR3 is 16 residues. Germline loops: CDR1 SGHVS, CDR2 FQNEAQ. V was clipped by 5 bases and J by 1 base; unmatched bases: 5. In DNA form, the CDR3 reads TGTGCCAGCAGCCAACCACTAGCGGGGGGCACAGATACGCAGTATTTT. Amino acid sequence: CASSQPLAGGTDTQYF.

The V call is TRBV29-1, the J call TRBJ2-7; 7 nucleotides agree with TRBD2. CDR3 length: 15 amino acids. Germline-derived CDR1 and CDR2 are SQVTM and ANQGSEA. Trimming at V came to 0 bases and at J to 0 bases, leaving 5 bases not matched to a gene. The CDR3 region is CSVEDPSGSSYEQYF. The CDR3 DNA reads TGCAGCGTTGAAGATCCTAGCGGTAGCTCCTACGAGCAGTACTTC.

The rearrangement links TRBV7-9 to TRBJ1-5; 8 bases are shared with TRBD1. J was trimmed by 6 bases and V by 3 bases; bases with no gene match: 1. The V gene's germline CDR1 is SEHNR and CDR2 FQNEAQ (reference sequence). CDR3 length equals 13 residues. The CDR3 coding sequence is TGTGCCAGCAGCTTCACAGGGGGTCAGCCCCAGCATTTT. This codes for CASSFTGGQPQHF. The full variable domain, rest sourced from reference TRBV7-9 and TRBJ1-5, is DTGVSQNPRHKITKRGQNVTFRCDPISEHNRLYWYRQTLGQGPEFLTYFQNEAQLEKSRLLSDRFSAERPKGSFSTLEIQRTEQGDSAMYLCASSFTGGQPQHFGDGTRLSIL.

The sample holds one count of this clone. The chain uses TRBV9 and TRBJ1-2, with D maybe TRBD1 (6 bases). CDR3 size: 15 residues. V lost 4 bases and J lost 0, with 13 bases in between. Germline V gene data show CDR1 as SGDLS and CDR2 as YYNGEE. The CDR3 is CASSPTGKANYGYTF. The CDR3 DNA reads as TGTGCCAGCAGCCCCACAGGGAAGGCTAACTATGGCTACACCTTC.

The chain uses TRBV29-1 and TRBJ2-2; maybe TRBD1 (6 bases). V lost 6 bases and J lost 2, with 13 bases in between. CDR1 is SQVTM and CDR2 is ANQGSEA in the germline V gene. CDR3 length equals 14 residues. The CDR3 DNA sequence: TGCAGCGTCCTTAAGACAGGAAACACCGGGGAGCTGTTTTTT. As protein: CSVLKTGNTGELFF.

The chain employs TRBV24-1 and TRBJ2-3; weak D call: TRBD1 (8 bases). Trimming took off 3 bases at V and 10 bases at J, with 19 bases between the two ends. Germline V CDR1 and CDR2: KGHDR, SFDVKD. This CDR3 has 15 amino acids. The CDR3: CATSDGPTGGDPQYF. Here the CDR3 DNA reads TGTGCCACCAGTGATGGGCCAACAGGGGGGGATCCGCAGTATTTT.

The chain joins TRBV5-1 to TRBJ1-6, with TRBD1 identical over 9 bases. The CDR3 spans 17 residues. Germline CDR1 is SGHRS and CDR2 is YFSETQ. With V trimmed by 0 bases and J by 9 bases, 10 bases remained unmatched. For the CDR3, the DNA is TGCGCCAGCAGCTTGGCTTCGACAGGGGGGGATGGTTCACCCCTCCACTTT. This translates into CASSLASTGGDGSPLHF.

This chain uses TRBV11-2 with TRBJ2-3; TRBD2 matches at 8 bases. Germline V lookup: CDR1 SGHAT, CDR2 FQNNGV. V was clipped by 2 bases and J by 1 base; unmatched bases: 8. The CDR3 runs to 17 residues. Here the CDR3 reads CASSLWVSREGTDTQYF. The CDR3 region has the DNA TGTGCCAGCAGCTTATGGGTTTCGCGGGAGGGCACAGATACGCAGTATTTT.

This clone was observed a handful of times. This chain uses TRBV11-3 with TRBJ2-2, with a possible D match to TRBD1 (7 bases). The germline CDR1 and CDR2 sequences are SGHNT and YENEEA. V lost 9 bases and J 6 bases, leaving 17 bases between the germline ends. The CDR3 contains 14 residues. Written as DNA, the CDR3 is TGTGCCAGTGGACAGGCGGGGTTCGCCGGGGAGCTGTTTTTT. This sequence encodes CASGQAGFAGELFF.

This chain connects TRBV27 to TRBJ2-7; D perhaps matches TRBD2 (5 bases). V lost 5 bases, J lost 6 bases, and 14 bases lay in between. Germline CDR1 reads MNHEY; CDR2 reads SMNVEV (reference sequence). This CDR3 region has 13 residues. CDR3 sequence reads: CASSLARLGEQYF. CDR3 nucleotide sequence: TGTGCCAGCAGTCTAGCCCGTCTAGGCGAGCAGTACTTC.

The chain carries TRBV7-2 and TRBJ1-2, with 7 nucleotides matching TRBD1. After removal of 5 bases from V and 4 bases from J, the junction contained 7 bases not matched to a gene. The CDR3 is made up of 14 amino acids. The V gene's germline CDR1 is SGHTA and CDR2 FQGNSA. CDR3 sequence (DNA): TGTGCCAGCAGCCAGACAGGGTATTTCTATGGCTACACCTTC. This sequence encodes CASSQTGYFYGYTF.

V gene TRBV30 combines with J gene TRBJ1-1, with TRBD1 as a possible D gene (6 bases). Germline V gene lookup returns CDR1 GTSNPN and CDR2 SVGIG (reference sequence). CDR3 length: 14 amino acids. The V and J ends lost 0 bases and 11 bases respectively, with 19 bases between them. CDR3: CAWSVTQGGPGAFF. CDR3 nucleotide sequence: TGTGCCTGGAGTGTAACACAGGGTGGACCGGGCGCTTTCTTT.

This clone appeared a few times. V and J are TRBV11-3 and TRBJ2-3; D is perhaps TRBD2 (6 bases). V lost 4 bases to trimming and J lost 7 bases, with 15 bases between them. The CDR3 extends over 14 amino acids. CDR1 is SGHNT and CDR2 is YENEEA in the germline V gene. CDR3 amino acids: CASSSGGGIYTQYF. In nucleotides, the CDR3 is TGTGCCAGCAGCTCGGGTGGGGGGATCTATACGCAGTATTTT.

V gene TRBV16 combines with J gene TRBJ2-1; 10 bases are shared with TRBD2. J lost 10 bases, V lost 4 bases, and 7 bases had no gene match. The CDR3 is 14 residues long. CDR1 KGHSY and CDR2 FQNENV come from the germline V gene. CDR3 amino acids: CASSPRGTSEEQFF. CDR3 DNA sequence: TGTGCCAGCAGCCCCCGGGGGACTAGCGAAGAGCAGTTCTTC.

The V gene is TRBV9, the J gene TRBJ1-4; D is uncertain. From germline, CDR1 is SGDLS and CDR2 YYNGEE. The CDR3 is 16 residues long. The V end lost 1 base, the J end lost 4 bases, and 14 bases lay between the germline ends. CDR3 loop: CASSVLGTPFNEKLFF. The CDR3 DNA reads TGTGCCAGCAGCGTACTGGGCACACCCTTTAATGAAAAACTGTTTTTT.

V usage is TRBV14 and J usage is TRBJ2-3, with TRBD2 identical over 12 bases. Trimming removed 4 bases from V and 2 bases from J; junction bases left unmatched: 7. Germline V gene lookup returns CDR1 SGHDN and CDR2 FVKESK. This CDR3 comprises 17 residues. In nucleotides, the CDR3 is TGTGCCAGCAGCCCTGGGACTAGCGGGTACAACACAGATACGCAGTATTTT. It specifies CASSPGTSGYNTDTQYF.

The chain is built from TRBV10-3 and TRBJ2-3; no clear D gene. CDR1 is ENHRY, CDR2 SYGVKD, per germline. With 0 bases removed from V and 6 bases from J, the gap between germline ends came to 7 bases. The CDR3 covers 13 residues. CDR3 sequence reads: CAISESREDTQYF. DNA of the CDR3: TGTGCCATCAGTGAGTCGCGTGAGGATACGCAGTATTTT.